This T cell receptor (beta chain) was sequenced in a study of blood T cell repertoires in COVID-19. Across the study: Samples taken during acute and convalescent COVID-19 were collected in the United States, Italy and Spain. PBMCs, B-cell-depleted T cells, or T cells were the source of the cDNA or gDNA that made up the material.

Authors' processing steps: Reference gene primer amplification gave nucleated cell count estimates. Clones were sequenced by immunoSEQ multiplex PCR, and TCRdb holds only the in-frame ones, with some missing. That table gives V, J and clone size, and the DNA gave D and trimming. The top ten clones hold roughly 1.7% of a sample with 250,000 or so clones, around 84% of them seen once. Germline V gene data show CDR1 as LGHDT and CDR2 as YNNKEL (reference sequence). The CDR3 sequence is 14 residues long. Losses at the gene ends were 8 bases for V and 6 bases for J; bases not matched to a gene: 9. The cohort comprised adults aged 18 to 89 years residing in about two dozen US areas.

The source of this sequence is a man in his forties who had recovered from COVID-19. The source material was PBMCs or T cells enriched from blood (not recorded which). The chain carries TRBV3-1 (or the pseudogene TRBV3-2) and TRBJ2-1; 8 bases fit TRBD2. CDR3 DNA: TGTGCCAGCGGAACGGGACTAGGGGGCAATGAGCAGTTCTTC. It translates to CASGTGLGGNEQFF.